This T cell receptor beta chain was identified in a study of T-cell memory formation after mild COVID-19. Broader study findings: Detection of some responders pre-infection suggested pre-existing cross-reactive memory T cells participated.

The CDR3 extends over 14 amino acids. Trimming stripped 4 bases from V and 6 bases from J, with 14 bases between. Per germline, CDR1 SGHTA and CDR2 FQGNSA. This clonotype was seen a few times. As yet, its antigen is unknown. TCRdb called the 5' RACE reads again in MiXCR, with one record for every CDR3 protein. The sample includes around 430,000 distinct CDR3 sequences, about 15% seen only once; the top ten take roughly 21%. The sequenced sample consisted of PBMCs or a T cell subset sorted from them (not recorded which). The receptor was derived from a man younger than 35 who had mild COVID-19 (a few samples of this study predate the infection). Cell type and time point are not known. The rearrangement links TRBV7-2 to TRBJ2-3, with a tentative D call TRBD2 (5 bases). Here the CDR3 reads CASSSGLVLDTQYF. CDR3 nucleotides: TGTGCCAGCAGCTCTGGACTGGTGCTGGATACGCAGTATTTT.